This entry features one TCR beta chain sequence. Its antigen is not known. The naive CD8 subset, CD45RO-negative cells positively selected for CCR7, excluded terminally differentiated effector memory CD45RA+ cells. Looked up from germline, CDR1 is LNHDA and CDR2 is SQIVND (reference sequence). V was clipped by 1 base and J by 8 bases, with 8 bases between them. The CDR3 contains 12 residues. The sample is drawn from a study of shared clonotypes between healthy human individuals. Study-level results: The researchers took only blood, and tissue repertoires probably look different.

Sorted-subset replicate PCRs used around 220 ng DNA, about 30,000 T cell genomes. Only in-frame clones appear in the TCRdb table, and some are missing; sequencing was by immunoSEQ multiplex PCR. The table lists 1.5 million to 2.5 million clones, just under 95% of them singletons, with 1.2% in the top ten. The sample taken for sequencing was naive CD8+ T cells sorted from blood. The chain joins TRBV19 to TRBJ1-2; D is possibly TRBD1 (6 bases). This TCR was recovered from a man aged 18 to 30 in good health. The CDR3: CASSIAGVGYTF. In nucleotides, the CDR3 is TGTGCCAGTAGTATAGCAGGGGTCGGCTACACCTTC.